The next 9 T cell receptor beta chains were all read from a single sample in a study of blood T cell repertoires in COVID-19. Method: immunoSEQ multiplex PCR; TCRdb's copy keeps in-frame clones and lacks some. The sample lists 380,000 or so clones, around 89% occurring once. The sample was PBMCs or T cells enriched from blood (not recorded which). The origin of the receptors is a woman in her 30s with acute COVID-19.

The chain carries TRBV2 and TRBJ2-2; 7 bases line up with TRBD1. J gave up 2 bases and V 6 bases, and 3 bases lay outside the gene matches. CDR1 is SNHLY and CDR2 is FYNNEI in the germline V gene. The CDR3 has 14 amino acids. CDR3 in DNA: TGTGCCAGCAGGAGGGACAGAAACACCGGGGAGCTGTTTTTT. Translation: CASRRDRNTGELFF.

This chain links TRBV4-2 with TRBJ1-1, with a tentative D call TRBD1 (5 bases). V dropped 1 base and J dropped 0 bases, with 9 bases sitting between them. Germline V gene lookup returns CDR1 LGHNA and CDR2 YNFKEQ. CDR3 size: 15 residues. In nucleotides, the CDR3 is TGTGCCAGCAGCCAAGGCACAGGAATGAACACTGAAGCTTTCTTT. It specifies CASSQGTGMNTEAFF.

The chain carries TRBV18 and TRBJ2-1, with TRBD1 matching 8 bases. The CDR3 is 15 residues long. V lost 6 bases, J lost 4 bases, and 8 bases stayed unmatched. Germline loops: CDR1 KGHSH, CDR2 LQKENI. The CDR3 DNA reads TGTGCCAGCTCCTCCGGGACAGGTTCGTACAATGAGCAGTTCTTC. Translation: CASSSGTGSYNEQFF.

This clone has just a few counts. The genes are TRBV24-1 and TRBJ2-1; maybe TRBD1 (7 bases). Germline V CDR1 and CDR2: KGHDR, SFDVKD. This CDR3 spans 16 amino acids. Trimming removed 1 base at V and 6 bases at J, with 15 bases between. The CDR3 nucleotides read TGTGCCACCAGTGATTTCGGGCAGGGGGGAGGCAATGAGCAGTTCTTC. This translates into CATSDFGQGGGNEQFF.

The chain carries TRBV5-8 and TRBJ1-6; D not resolved. This CDR3 region has 17 residues. V dropped 4 bases and J dropped 0 bases, with 14 bases sitting between them. Germline CDR1 reads SGHTS; CDR2 reads YDEGEE. The CDR3 sequence is CASSRHKTNSYNSPLHF. In nucleotides, the CDR3 is TGTGCCAGCAGCCGACATAAAACAAACTCCTATAATTCACCCCTCCACTTT.

The V and J genes are TRBV19 and TRBJ2-5, with 7 positions matching TRBD1. V lost 3 bases and J lost 4; bases outside the gene matches: 5. This CDR3 comprises 14 residues. The germline V gene has CDR1 LNHDA and CDR2 SQIVND (reference sequence). Written as DNA, the CDR3 is TGTGCCAGTAGTATTACAGGGGTTGGAGAGACCCAGTACTTC. Amino acids: CASSITGVGETQYF.

V gene TRBV9 combines with J gene TRBJ2-1; 7 nucleotides line up with TRBD1. With 0 bases clipped from V and 1 base from J, the junction kept 4 bases outside the gene matches. The CDR3 length is 16 residues. Germline V lookup: CDR1 SGDLS, CDR2 YYNGEE. The CDR3 coding sequence is TGTGCCAGCAGCGTAGCGGCAGGGGGATCCTACAATGAGCAGTTCTTC. Amino acids: CASSVAAGGSYNEQFF.

The rearrangement links TRBV7-2 to TRBJ2-3, with 9 positions matching TRBD2. V lost 7 bases, J lost 0 bases, and 11 bases stayed unmatched. The CDR3 is 17 residues long. Germline-derived CDR1 and CDR2 are SGHTA and FQGNSA. CDR3 residues: CASNRGGGTPSTDTQYF. For the CDR3, the DNA is TGTGCCAGCAACCGCGGGGGGGGGACCCCTAGCACAGATACGCAGTATTTT.

V and J are TRBV29-1 and TRBJ2-7; TRBD2 aligns across 7 bases. Unmatched junction bases numbered 9, after V lost 5 bases and J lost 2 bases. The germline V gene has CDR1 SQVTM and CDR2 ANQGSEA. The CDR3 length is 14 residues. The DNA for the CDR3 is TGCAGCGTTAGGCGGGGGACCCCTGCCTACGAGCAGTACTTC. Its translation: CSVRRGTPAYEQYF.